This is a list of T cell receptor beta chains from one sample in a study of low-dose radiotherapy and immunotherapy resistance in tumors. TCRdb independently ran MiXCR on the reads; one entry per CDR3 protein. The top ten hold 5.7% of the sample, which has 54,000 or so distinct CDR3 sequences, approximately 25% seen once. The source material was PBMCs, sampled before treatment. The receptors come from a male donor with prostate cancer. Each CDR3 is given with its conserved first and last residue. The D gene is left open where the match is weak. A clone size is listed for some rows: how often the clone was seen (once, few, many), or a class if it is expanded.

D: TRBD2
V: TRBV28
size: .
J: TRBJ2-3
DNA: TGTGCCAGCAGTTTAGGGACTAGCGGCTACACAGATACGCAGTATTTT
CDR3: CASSLGTSGYTDTQYF

D: TRBD1
V: TRBV11-2
size: many
J: TRBJ2-7
DNA: TGTGCCAGCAGCTCCCGAACCTTTACCCGAGGACAGGTTCGCTACGAGCAGTACTTC
CDR3: CASSSRTFTRGQVRYEQYF

D: .
V: TRBV5-8
size: .
J: TRBJ2-3
DNA: TGTGCCAGCAGCCAAGGTGGGGGGGCCATGGATACGCAGTATTTT
CDR3: CASSQGGGAMDTQYF

D: .
V: TRBV7-9
size: many
J: TRBJ1-4
DNA: TGTGCCAGCAACCCCTCCGGGGGGCTTAATGAAAAACTGTTTTTT
CDR3: CASNPSGGLNEKLFF

D: TRBD1
V: TRBV2
size: many
J: TRBJ2-5
DNA: TGTGCCAGCAGTGAATTGGGACAGGGGCGGGAGACCCAGTACTTC
CDR3: CASSELGQGRETQYF

D: .
V: TRBV5-1
size: few
J: TRBJ1-1
DNA: TGCGCCAGCAGCTTGGCGGGGGTTGGGTACACTGAAGCTTTCTTT
CDR3: CASSLAGVGYTEAFF

D: .
V: TRBV12-3/TRBV12-4
size: many
J: TRBJ2-3
DNA: TGTGCCAGCAGCCGGACCTACCCCACAGATACGCAGTATTTT
CDR3: CASSRTYPTDTQYF

D: .
V: TRBV5-4
size: many
J: TRBJ1-1
DNA: TGTGCCAGCAGCTTGGATTTGTACAGTGAAGCTTTCTTT
CDR3: CASSLDLYSEAFF

D: .
V: TRBV24-1
size: many
J: TRBJ2-2
DNA: TGTGCCACCAGTCCCAGGGATTTCACCGGGGAGCTGTTTTTT
CDR3: CATSPRDFTGELFF

D: TRBD2
V: TRBV20-1
size: many
J: TRBJ2-7
DNA: TGCAGTGCTAGCCCCACTAGCGGGGGGGCAAGCGAGCAGTACTTC
CDR3: CSASPTSGGASEQYF

D: .
V: TRBV5-1
size: many
J: TRBJ2-2
DNA: TGCGCCAGCAGCCCGGGACCTCTTGATACCGGGGAGCTGTTTTTT
CDR3: CASSPGPLDTGELFF

D: TRBD2
V: TRBV14
size: once
J: TRBJ2-1
DNA: TGTGCCAGCAGATCTAGCGGGGCCTCCTCCTACAATGAGCAGTTCTTC
CDR3: CASRSSGASSYNEQFF

D: .
V: TRBV7-6
size: .
J: TRBJ2-2
DNA: .
CDR3: CASSLSWGGNTGELFFF

D: .
V: TRBV18
size: few
J: TRBJ1-1
DNA: TGTGCCAGCTCCCGGTCCGGGGGCACTGAAGCTTTCTTT
CDR3: CASSRSGGTEAFF

D: TRBD2
V: TRBV20-1
size: many
J: TRBJ2-1
DNA: TGCAGTGCTAGAGATCCTACTAGCGGGAGTCCCTACAATGAGCAGTTCTTC
CDR3: CSARDPTSGSPYNEQFF

D: .
V: TRBV5-5
size: many
J: TRBJ1-5
DNA: TGTGCCAGCAGCTTTGGGGACCGTCCCCCCCAGCATTTT
CDR3: CASSFGDRPPQHF

D: .
V: TRBV29-1
size: many
J: TRBJ1-4
DNA: .
CDR3: CSVLRQHNEKLFF

D: .
V: TRBV18
size: many
J: TRBJ2-5
DNA: TGTGCCAGCTCACCACCGGTCCCGCCCCCGACCCAGTACTTC
CDR3: CASSPPVPPPTQYF

D: .
V: TRBV5-4
size: many
J: TRBJ1-6
DNA: TGTGCCAGCAGCTCCTTACCGGGCCATAATTCACCCCTCCACTTT
CDR3: CASSSLPGHNSPLHF